A single sample is the source of the 25 T cell receptor beta chains below, sequenced in a study of T cell clonotyping in hematopoietic cell transplantation. Profiling relied on immunoSEQ multiplex PCR, and the TCRdb table lists in-frame clones only, not all of them. The sample lists around 25,000 clones, approximately 96% occurring once. The sample consisted of peripheral blood mononuclear cells. These receptor sequences come from a man aged 45-65 years in good health. Some clones in this sample may be carry-over from other donors' samples.

The V and J genes are TRBV28 and TRBJ1-5, with 8 positions matching TRBD1. The CDR3 is made up of 18 amino acids. Per germline, CDR1 MDHEN and CDR2 SYDVKM. V lost 3 bases, J lost 0 bases, and 10 bases stayed unmatched. CDR3 sequence: CASSLSGGLGNSNQPQHF. The CDR3 DNA reads TGTGCCAGCAGTTTGTCAGGGGGCCTGGGGAATAGCAATCAGCCCCAGCATTTT. The complete variable domain, with remaining parts taken from reference TRBV28 and TRBJ1-5, reads DVKVTQSSRYLVKRTGEKVFLECVQDMDHENMFWYRQDPGLGLRLIYFSYDVKMKEKGDIPEGYSVSREKKERFSLILESASTNQTSMYLCASSLSGGLGNSNQPQHFGDGTRLSIL.

This chain joins TRBV11-2 and TRBJ2-7; D call uncertain. CDR3 length equals 15 residues. Germline V lookup: CDR1 SGHAT, CDR2 FQNNGV. Trimming took 0 bases from V and 3 from J, leaving 12 bases between them. The CDR3 sequence is CASSLDKGGRYEQYF. The CDR3 nucleotides read TGTGCCAGCAGCTTAGATAAGGGTGGGCGCTACGAGCAGTACTTC.

This rearrangement joins TRBV5-1 to TRBJ1-2; no reliable D call. Trimming left V 3 bases short and J 4 bases short, with 7 bases between. The germline CDR1 and CDR2 sequences are SGHRS and YFSETQ. The CDR3 contains 12 residues. This chain's CDR3 is CASSSDLYGYTF. Written as DNA, the CDR3 is TGCGCCAGCAGCTCAGACCTCTATGGCTACACCTTC.

The chain employs TRBV4-3 and TRBJ2-2; D uncertain. The CDR3 length is 15 residues. Trimming left V 1 base short and J 0 bases short, with 6 bases between. Germline lookup yields CDR1 LGHNA and CDR2 YSLEER. CDR3 protein: CASSQGAANTGELFF. The CDR3 region has the DNA TGCGCCAGCAGCCAAGGCGCAGCGAACACCGGGGAGCTGTTTTTT.

The rearrangement uses TRBV19 and TRBJ1-3; D gene uncertain. The CDR3 length is 16 residues. Trimming removed 7 bases from V and 2 bases from J, with 18 bases in between. CDR1 is LNHDA, CDR2 SQIVND, per germline (reference sequence). CDR3 DNA: TGTGCCAGTATGGAGTGGTCCGGGAGGGCTGGAAACACCATATATTTT. Encoded protein: CASMEWSGRAGNTIYF. The complete variable domain, with remaining parts taken from reference TRBV19 and TRBJ1-3, reads DGGITQSPKYLFRKEGQNVTLSCEQNLNHDAMYWYRQDPGQGLRLIYYSQIVNDFQKGDIAEGYSVSREKKESFPLTVTSAQKNPTAFYLCASMEWSGRAGNTIYFGEGSWLTVV.

The J gene is TRBJ1-1, the V gene TRBV28; weak D call: TRBD1 (5 bases). Trimming shortened V by 6 bases and J by 3 bases, and 20 bases separated the two germline ends. CDR1 is MDHEN, CDR2 SYDVKM, per germline. The length of the CDR3 is 16 residues. The CDR3 bases are TGTGCCAGCAGCCAACGCCAATATAGAGGGGACACTGAAGCTTTCTTT. Translating gives CASSQRQYRGDTEAFF.

This chain uses TRBV14 with TRBJ2-5; TRBD2 might be the D (6 bases). Germline-derived CDR1 and CDR2 are SGHDN and FVKESK. This CDR3 region has 14 residues. The V end was cut by 3 bases, the J end by 5 bases, with 13 bases between. The chain's CDR3 is CASSHLGGDETQYF. The CDR3 nucleotides read TGTGCCAGCAGCCACCTCGGCGGGGATGAGACCCAGTACTTC.

V and J are TRBV11-3 and TRBJ2-7; TRBD1 or TRBD2 may be the D gene (5 bases each). The germline V and J ends were trimmed by 5 bases and 3 bases, with 11 bases remaining between them. The germline V gene has CDR1 SGHNT and CDR2 YENEEA. CDR3 length: 13 amino acids. The CDR3 DNA sequence: TGTGCCAGCAGCCCGGGACCTCACTACGAGCAGTACTTC. Residues: CASSPGPHYEQYF.

This chain uses TRBV7-6 with TRBJ2-2; D may be TRBD2 (7 bases). With 2 bases removed from V and 3 bases from J, the gap between germline ends came to 13 bases. The CDR3 runs to 16 residues. The V gene's germline CDR1 is SGHVS and CDR2 FNYEAQ. The chain's CDR3 is CASSLSAGAYTGELFF. The CDR3, as DNA: TGTGCCAGCAGCTTATCCGCGGGGGCGTACACCGGGGAGCTGTTTTTT.

V is TRBV19 and J is TRBJ1-6; D possibly corresponds to TRBD1 (5 bases). Germline lookup yields CDR1 LNHDA and CDR2 SQIVND (reference sequence). V was clipped by 1 base and J by 5 bases, with 9 bases between them. The CDR3 is 15 residues long. CDR3 sequence: CASSIGGPDNSPLHF. The CDR3 nucleotides read TGTGCCAGTAGTATAGGGGGACCGGATAATTCACCCCTCCACTTT. Full variable domain (remainder filled in from reference TRBV19 and TRBJ1-6): DGGITQSPKYLFRKEGQNVTLSCEQNLNHDAMYWYRQDPGQGLRLIYYSQIVNDFQKGDIAEGYSVSREKKESFPLTVTSAQKNPTAFYLCASSIGGPDNSPLHFGNGTRLTVT.

This chain links TRBV5-1 with TRBJ2-1; the match to TRBD1 covers 7 bases. Germline trimming cut 2 bases from V and 10 bases from J; bases unmatched to any gene: 9. The CDR3 runs to 14 residues. Germline V gene lookup returns CDR1 SGHRS and CDR2 YFSETQ. Written as DNA, the CDR3 is TGCGCCAGCAGCTTACGGGGACAGTCGAGAGAGCAGTTCTTC. Protein sequence: CASSLRGQSREQFF.

On this clone itself: The germline gene is not matched at one end of the junction; a read error may be the cause. The CDR3 DNA is TGCGCCAGCAGCTTGGGACAGGGGGGAAAGCTATTCTTC. Encoded protein: CASSLGQGGKLFF. The chain links TRBV5-1 to TRBJ1-2, with 9 nucleotides matching TRBD1. CDR3 length equals 13 residues. Germline V CDR1 and CDR2: SGHRS, YFSETQ.

V is TRBV5-1 and J is TRBJ1-1; 8 bases line up with TRBD1. Germline CDR1 and CDR2: SGHRS and YFSETQ. With V trimmed by 4 bases and J by 2 bases, 7 bases remained unmatched. CDR3 length: 15 amino acids. CDR3 coding DNA: TGCGCCAGCAGCCCAAACAGGGGGGACAACACTGAAGCTTTCTTT. This gives the protein CASSPNRGDNTEAFF.

The rearrangement uses TRBV10-3 and TRBJ2-7; D may correspond to TRBD1 or TRBD2 (5 bases each). The CDR3 extends over 14 amino acids. Germline loops: CDR1 ENHRY, CDR2 SYGVKD. Trimming removed 2 bases from V and 3 bases from J, with 11 bases in between. CDR3 protein: CAISEQGPYYEQYF. CDR3 nucleotides: TGTGCCATCAGTGAGCAGGGACCTTACTACGAGCAGTACTTC.

The chain employs TRBV2 and TRBJ1-4; 7 bases fit TRBD1. Per the germline V gene, CDR1 is SNHLY and CDR2 is FYNNEI. The CDR3 covers 14 residues. Trimming cost V 5 bases and J 5 bases; bases outside gene matches: 5. The CDR3 nucleotides are TGTGCCAGCAGTCGGGGACAGACGAATGAAAAACTGTTTTTT. It specifies CASSRGQTNEKLFF. Using reference TRBV2 and TRBJ1-4 for the parts outside the CDR3, the full variable domain is EPEVTQTPSHQVTQMGQEVILRCVPISNHLYFYWYRQILGQKVEFLVSFYNNEISEKSEIFDDQFSVERPDGSNFTLKIRSTKLEDSAMYFCASSRGQTNEKLFFGSGTQLSVL.

The chain is built from TRBV18 and TRBJ1-2, with D unresolved. Germline CDR1 and CDR2: KGHSH and LQKENI. Trimming took off 6 bases at V and 1 base at J, with 21 bases between the two ends. The CDR3 loop spans 17 amino acids. The CDR3 DNA sequence: TGTGCCAGCTCCGCTAATAGCAGTCCCTCTCTTAACTATGGCTACACCTTC. This sequence encodes CASSANSSPSLNYGYTF.

The rearrangement joins TRBV28 to TRBJ2-2; the D is unclear. The V gene lost 6 bases and the J gene lost 0 bases, with 5 bases spanning the gap. Germline V gene sequence: CDR1 MDHEN, CDR2 SYDVKM. This CDR3 is built from 13 residues. CDR3 residues: CASRESNTGELFF. CDR3 nucleotide sequence: TGTGCCAGCAGGGAATCGAACACCGGGGAGCTGTTTTTT.

This rearrangement joins TRBV4-3 to TRBJ2-3; 9 positions match TRBD1. CDR1 LGHNA and CDR2 YSLEER come from the germline V gene. This CDR3 has 15 residues. J was trimmed by 6 bases and V by 3 bases; bases with no gene match: 7. The CDR3 sequence: CASSHGDRAADTQYF. In nucleotides, the CDR3 is TGCGCCAGCAGCCATGGGGACAGGGCAGCGGATACGCAGTATTTT.

J is TRBJ1-2 and V is TRBV6-5; maybe TRBD1 (6 bases). CDR1 is MNHEY, CDR2 SVGAGI, per germline. The length of the CDR3 is 12 residues. Deletions cut 6 bases from V and 8 bases from J, with 13 bases between. The CDR3 sequence: CASRDGGQGYTF. The CDR3 DNA follows: TGTGCCAGCAGGGATGGGGGGCAAGGCTACACCTTC.

The chain is built from TRBV6-5 and TRBJ1-2, with 8 bases aligning to TRBD1. The CDR3 is 11 amino acids. J was trimmed by 8 bases and V by 7 bases; bases with no gene match: 3. The germline CDR1 and CDR2 sequences are MNHEY and SVGAGI. The CDR3 coding sequence is TGTGCCAGCACCCAGGGGGCGGGCTACACCTTC. This codes for CASTQGAGYTF.

This chain uses TRBV27 with TRBJ1-2; 7 nucleotides align to TRBD1. V shed 6 bases, J shed 4 bases, and the junction held 8 bases outside the gene matches. The germline CDR1 and CDR2 sequences are MNHEY and SMNVEV (reference sequence). The CDR3 contains 14 residues. The CDR3 here is CASSDARDSYGYTF. The CDR3 nucleotides read TGTGCCAGCAGCGATGCTCGGGACAGCTATGGCTACACCTTC.

The gene calls are TRBV5-1 and TRBJ1-6, with D unclear. CDR3 length: 15 amino acids. The germline CDR1 and CDR2 sequences are SGHRS and YFSETQ. V lost 0 bases and J lost 8, with 12 bases in between. The CDR3 loop is CASSLVGGIDSPLHF. CDR3 nucleotide sequence: TGCGCCAGCAGCTTGGTTGGAGGGATAGATTCACCCCTCCACTTT.

The chain uses TRBV15 and TRBJ1-2; 10 positions match TRBD1. The CDR3 runs to 17 residues. V lost 6 bases, J lost 4 bases, and 14 bases stayed unmatched. Per germline, CDR1 LNHNV and CDR2 YYDKDF (reference sequence). The CDR3 region has the DNA TGTGCCACCAGTCCCGGTCGGACAGGGGGTCGGAGCTATGGCTACACCTTC. This codes for CATSPGRTGGRSYGYTF.

The gene calls are TRBV5-5 and TRBJ1-1; 7 positions match TRBD1. Germline lookup yields CDR1 SGHKS and CDR2 YYEKEE (reference sequence). The CDR3 sequence is 15 residues long. V trimming: 0 bases; J trimming: 7 bases; junction bases outside the gene matches: 9. For the CDR3, the DNA is TGTGCCAGCAGCTTGGGACAGGGCGACGATTTTGAAGCTTTCTTT. This encodes CASSLGQGDDFEAFF.

CDR3 bases: TGCGCCAGCAGCTTGGAAGGTGGGGGGTACACTGAAGCTTTCTTT. Translating gives CASSLEGGGYTEAFF. The V gene is TRBV5-1, the J gene TRBJ1-1; possibly TRBD1 for D (5 bases). CDR3 length: 15 residues. The germline CDR1 and CDR2 sequences are SGHRS and YFSETQ. V lost 0 bases to trimming and J lost 3 bases, with 12 bases between them. The whole variable domain, filled in from reference TRBV5-1 and TRBJ1-1, reads KAGVTQTPRYLIKTRGQQVTLSCSPISGHRSVSWYQQTPGQGLQFLFEYFSETQRNKGNFPGRFSGRQFSNSRSEMNVSTLELGDSALYLCASSLEGGGYTEAFFGQGTRLTVV.